This T cell receptor (beta chain) stems from a study of shared clonotypes between healthy human individuals. The table came from immunoSEQ multiplex PCR; TCRdb's copy has only in-frame clones and leaves some out. Of some 1,900,000 clones listed, about 95% are singletons. A remark on this clone: The same CDR3 can be traced to other DNA sequences in this sample.

The V end was cut by 4 bases, the J end by 6 bases, with 7 bases between. Germline V gene lookup returns CDR1 MNHEY and CDR2 SVGAGI. CDR3 size: 12 residues. CD45RO negativity and positive selection for CCR7 defined naive CD8 cells, a population that excluded terminally differentiated effector memory CD45RA+ cells. The TCR comes from a man aged 18 to 30 in good health. The rearrangement joins TRBV6-5 to TRBJ2-1; a possible D gene is TRBD1 (6 bases). The sequenced material came from naive CD8+ T cells sorted from blood. CDR3 region: CASSLGGNEQFF. CDR3 coding DNA: TGTGCCAGCAGTTTAGGGGGCAATGAGCAGTTCTTC.